This T cell receptor (beta chain) originates from a study of long-term antiretroviral therapy in people with HIV. Germline CDR1 and CDR2: SGHDT and YYEEEE. The CDR3 spans 13 residues. Trimming left V 3 bases short and J 2 bases short, with 8 bases between. 1-10 million cryopreserved PBMC were held in samples before DNA extraction. Sequencing used immunoSEQ v3.0 at survey level. Method: immunoSEQ multiplex PCR; TCRdb's copy keeps in-frame clones and lacks some. Of tens of thousands of clones listed, around four fifths are singletons. This chain connects TRBV5-6 to TRBJ1-2; maybe TRBD1 (6 bases). The sequencing here drew on unsorted PBMCs, taken 0.4 years before starting antiretroviral therapy. The source of this sequence is a man between 18 and 29 years old with HIV. CDR3 sequence (DNA): TGTGCCAGCAGCTACACAGGGAACTATGGCTACACCTTC. Its protein is CASSYTGNYGYTF.